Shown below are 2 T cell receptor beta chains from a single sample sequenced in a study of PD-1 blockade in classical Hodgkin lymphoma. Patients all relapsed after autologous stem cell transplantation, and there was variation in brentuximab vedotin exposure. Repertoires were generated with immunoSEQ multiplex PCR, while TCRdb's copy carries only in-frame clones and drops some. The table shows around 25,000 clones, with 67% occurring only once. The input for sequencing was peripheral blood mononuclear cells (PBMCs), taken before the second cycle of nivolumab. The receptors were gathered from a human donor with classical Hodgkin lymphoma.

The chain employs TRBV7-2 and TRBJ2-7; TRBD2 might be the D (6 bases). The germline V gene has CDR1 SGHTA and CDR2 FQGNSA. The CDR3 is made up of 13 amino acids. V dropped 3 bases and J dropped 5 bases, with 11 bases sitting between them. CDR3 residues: CASSFLPGDEQYF. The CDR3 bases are TGTGCCAGCAGCTTTCTTCCGGGGGACGAGCAGTACTTC.

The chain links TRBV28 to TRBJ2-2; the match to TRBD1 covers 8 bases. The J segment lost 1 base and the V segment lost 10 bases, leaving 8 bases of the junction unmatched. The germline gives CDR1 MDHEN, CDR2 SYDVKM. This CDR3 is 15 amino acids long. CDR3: CATHYGTGNTGELFF. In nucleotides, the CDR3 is TGTGCCACTCACTACGGGACAGGGAACACCGGGGAGCTGTTTTTT.